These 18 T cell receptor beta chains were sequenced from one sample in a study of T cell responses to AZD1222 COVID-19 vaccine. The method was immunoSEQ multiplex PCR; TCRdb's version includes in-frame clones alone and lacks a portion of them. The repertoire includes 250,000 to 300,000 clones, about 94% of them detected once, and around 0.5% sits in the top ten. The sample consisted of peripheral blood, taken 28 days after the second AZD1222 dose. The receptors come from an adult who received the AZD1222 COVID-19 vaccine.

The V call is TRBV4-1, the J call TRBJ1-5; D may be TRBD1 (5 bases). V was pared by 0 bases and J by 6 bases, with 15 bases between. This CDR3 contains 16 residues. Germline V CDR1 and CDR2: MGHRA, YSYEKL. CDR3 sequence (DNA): TGCGCCAGCAGCCAAGACCCTAGGGGAGGAGGTCAGCCCCAGCATTTT. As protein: CASSQDPRGGGQPQHF.

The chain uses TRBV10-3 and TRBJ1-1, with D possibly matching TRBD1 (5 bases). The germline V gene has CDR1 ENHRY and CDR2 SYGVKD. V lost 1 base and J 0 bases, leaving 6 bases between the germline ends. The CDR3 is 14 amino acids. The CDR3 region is CAISEWGLNTEAFF. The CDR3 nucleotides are TGTGCCATCAGTGAGTGGGGCCTGAACACTGAAGCTTTCTTT.

DNA of the CDR3: TGTGCCAGCGGCCAGAAAGGGGTGGCGCGAGAAGCTTTCTTT. This sequence encodes CASGQKGVAREAFF. This chain uses TRBV28 with TRBJ1-1; maybe TRBD1 (5 bases). The germline V gene has CDR1 MDHEN and CDR2 SYDVKM. V dropped 8 bases and J dropped 8 bases, with 21 bases sitting between them. This CDR3 comprises 14 residues.

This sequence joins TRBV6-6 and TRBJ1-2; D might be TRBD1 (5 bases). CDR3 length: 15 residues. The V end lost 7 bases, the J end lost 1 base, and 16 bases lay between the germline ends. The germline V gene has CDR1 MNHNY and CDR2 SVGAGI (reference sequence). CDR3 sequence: CASNRGAGVNYGYTF. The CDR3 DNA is TGTGCCAGCAATAGGGGAGCCGGAGTTAACTATGGCTACACCTTC.

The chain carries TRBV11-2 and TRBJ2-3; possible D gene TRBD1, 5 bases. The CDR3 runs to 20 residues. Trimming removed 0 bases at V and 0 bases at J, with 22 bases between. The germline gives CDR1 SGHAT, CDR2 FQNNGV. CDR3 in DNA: TGTGCCAGCAGCTTAGATCTTCTGGGGCAGCCGCGACCAAGCACAGATACGCAGTATTTT. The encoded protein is CASSLDLLGQPRPSTDTQYF.

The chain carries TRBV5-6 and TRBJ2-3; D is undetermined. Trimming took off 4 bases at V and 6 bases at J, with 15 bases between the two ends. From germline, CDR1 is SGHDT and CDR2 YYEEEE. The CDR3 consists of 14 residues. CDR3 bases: TGTGCCAGCAGCCTGCAGCCCTTTAGCGATACGCAGTATTTT. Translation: CASSLQPFSDTQYF.

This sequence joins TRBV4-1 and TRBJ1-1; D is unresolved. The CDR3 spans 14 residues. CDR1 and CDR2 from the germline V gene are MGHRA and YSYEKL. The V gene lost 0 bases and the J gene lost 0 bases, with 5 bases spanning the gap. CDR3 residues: CASSQDWVNTEAFF. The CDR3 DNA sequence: TGCGCCAGCAGCCAAGATTGGGTGAACACTGAAGCTTTCTTT.

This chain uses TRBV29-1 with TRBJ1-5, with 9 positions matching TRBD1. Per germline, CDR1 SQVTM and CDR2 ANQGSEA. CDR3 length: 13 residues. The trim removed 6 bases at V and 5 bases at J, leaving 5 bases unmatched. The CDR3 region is CSVGGQGDQPQHF. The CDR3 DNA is TGCAGCGTCGGGGGACAGGGTGATCAGCCCCAGCATTTT.

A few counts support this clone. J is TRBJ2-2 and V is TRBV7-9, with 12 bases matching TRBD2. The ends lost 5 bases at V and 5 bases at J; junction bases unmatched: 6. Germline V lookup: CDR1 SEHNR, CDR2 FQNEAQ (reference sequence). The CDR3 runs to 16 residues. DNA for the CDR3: TGTGCCAGCAGCCCCCCCGGGACTAGCGGGACCGGGGAGCTGTTTTTT. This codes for CASSPPGTSGTGELFF.

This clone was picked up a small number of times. The DNA for the CDR3 is TGTGCCGGGGCCGGCACTGCTTCGATCTACGAGCAGTACTTC. It specifies CAGAGTASIYEQYF. The chain recombines TRBV2 with TRBJ2-7, with a tentative D call TRBD1 (5 bases). V was trimmed by 11 bases and J by 3 bases, leaving 20 bases between them. This CDR3 is 14 amino acids long. From germline, CDR1 is SNHLY and CDR2 FYNNEI.

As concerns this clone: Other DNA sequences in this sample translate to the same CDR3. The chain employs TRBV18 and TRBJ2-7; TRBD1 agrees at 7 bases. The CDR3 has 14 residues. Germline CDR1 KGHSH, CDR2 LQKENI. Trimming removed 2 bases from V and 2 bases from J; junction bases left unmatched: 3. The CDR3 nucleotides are TGTGCCAGCTCACCAAGACAGGGAGCCTACGAGCAGTACTTC. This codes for CASSPRQGAYEQYF.

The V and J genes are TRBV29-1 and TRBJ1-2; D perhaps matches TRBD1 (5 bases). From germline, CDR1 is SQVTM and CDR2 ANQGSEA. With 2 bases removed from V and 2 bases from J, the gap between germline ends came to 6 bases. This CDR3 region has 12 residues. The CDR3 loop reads CSVEQGNYGYTF. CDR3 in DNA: TGCAGCGTTGAACAGGGCAACTATGGCTACACCTTC.

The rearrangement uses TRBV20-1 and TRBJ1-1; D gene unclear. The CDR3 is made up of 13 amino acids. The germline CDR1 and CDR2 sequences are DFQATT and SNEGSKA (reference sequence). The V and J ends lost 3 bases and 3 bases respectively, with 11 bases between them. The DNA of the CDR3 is TGCAGTGCTAGTAGAGACGGGGACACTGAAGCTTTCTTT. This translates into CSASRDGDTEAFF.

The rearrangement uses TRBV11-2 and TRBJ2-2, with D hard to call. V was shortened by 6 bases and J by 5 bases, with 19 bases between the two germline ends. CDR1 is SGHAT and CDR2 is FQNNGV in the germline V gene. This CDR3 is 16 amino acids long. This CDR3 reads CASRPLLDLWTGELFF. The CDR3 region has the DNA TGTGCCAGCAGGCCACTGTTAGACCTTTGGACCGGGGAGCTGTTTTTT.

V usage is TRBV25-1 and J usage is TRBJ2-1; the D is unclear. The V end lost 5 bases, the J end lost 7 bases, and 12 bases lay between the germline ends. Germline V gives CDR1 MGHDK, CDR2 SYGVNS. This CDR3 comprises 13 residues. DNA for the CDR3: TGTGCCAGCAGTCCCTCTGGAGTGAATGAGCAGTTCTTC. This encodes CASSPSGVNEQFF. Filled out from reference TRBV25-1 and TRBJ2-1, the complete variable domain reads EADIYQTPRYLVIGTGKKITLECSQTMGHDKMYWYQQDPGMELHLIHYSYGVNSTEKGDLSSESTVSRIRTEHFPLTLESARPSHTSQYLCASSPSGVNEQFFGPGTRLTVL.

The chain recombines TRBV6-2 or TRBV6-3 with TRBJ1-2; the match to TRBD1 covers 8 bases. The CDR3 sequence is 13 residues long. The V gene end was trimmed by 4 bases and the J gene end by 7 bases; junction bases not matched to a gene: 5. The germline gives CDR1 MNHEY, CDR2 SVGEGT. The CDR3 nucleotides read TGTGCCAGCAGTTCAGGGGGCAAGATTGGCTACACCTTC. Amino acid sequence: CASSSGGKIGYTF.

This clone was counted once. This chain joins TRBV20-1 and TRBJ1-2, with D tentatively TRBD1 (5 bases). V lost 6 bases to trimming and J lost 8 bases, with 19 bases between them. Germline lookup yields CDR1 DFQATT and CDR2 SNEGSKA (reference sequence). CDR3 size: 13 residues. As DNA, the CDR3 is TGCAGTGCCAGTTTGGGGCCGGGGGACGGCTACACCTTC. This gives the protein CSASLGPGDGYTF.

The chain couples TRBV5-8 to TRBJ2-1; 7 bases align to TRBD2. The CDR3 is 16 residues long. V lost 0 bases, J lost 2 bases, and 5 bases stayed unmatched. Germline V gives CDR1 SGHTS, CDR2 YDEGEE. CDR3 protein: CASSLVWGGTYNEQFF. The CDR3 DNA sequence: TGTGCCAGCAGCTTGGTTTGGGGGGGGACCTACAATGAGCAGTTCTTC.